This T cell receptor beta chain was sequenced in a study of early stage breast cancer tumors. Study results and caveats: Comparing each tissue with blood distinguished tumor from normal in most of the 16 patients. Most shared enriched TCRB sequences were commonly generated ones.

About 19-50 mg of tumor tissue was diced per sample. Each sample had two DNA replicates, 0.5 ug blood or roughly 1.4 ug tissue. Repertoires were generated with immunoSEQ multiplex PCR, while TCRdb's copy carries only in-frame clones and drops some. The repertoire includes about 9,400 clones, about 66% of them detected once, and 6.5% to 9% sits in the top ten. Germline V lookup: CDR1 KGHSH, CDR2 LQKENI. The CDR3 has 13 residues. As regards this clone: What it binds is unknown. One end of the junction is discordant with germline, which a read error may explain.

V gene TRBV18 combines with J gene TRBJ2-2, with TRBD2 as a possible D gene (5 bases). Source material: breast tumor tissue. The origin of this receptor is a person between 45 and 65 years old with breast cancer. The CDR3 region has the DNA TGTGCCAGCTCACACGGACGGCCCGGGGAGCTGGTTTTT. It encodes CASSHGRPGELVF. Using reference TRBV18 and TRBJ2-2 for the parts outside the CDR3, the full variable domain is NAGVMQNPRHLVRRRGQEARLRCSPMKGHSHVYWYRQLPEEGLKFMVYLQKENIIDESGMPKERFSAEFPKEGPSILRIQQVVRGDSAAYFCASSHGRPGELVFGEGSRLTVL.